This T cell receptor (beta chain) was sequenced in a study of blood T cell repertoires in COVID-19. Across the whole study: Acute and convalescent COVID-19 samples came from the United States, Italy and Spain. PBMCs, B-cell-depleted T cells, or T cells were the source of the cDNA or gDNA that made up the material.

As processed by the authors: Amplifying reference gene primers gave estimates of nucleated cell counts. Assay used: immunoSEQ multiplex PCR; TCRdb lists only in-frame clones, some missing. V and J calls and clone size are given by that table; D and trimming were obtained from the DNA. The sample consists of 100,000 to 150,000 clones, 70% to 90% of them appearing once. Unmatched junction bases numbered 11, after V lost 4 bases and J lost 6 bases. Germline V CDR1 and CDR2: MNHNS, SASEGT. The CDR3 covers 16 residues. The sample comprised peripheral blood. The receptor comes from a man aged 70 or older with active COVID-19. This chain joins TRBV6-1 and TRBJ2-7, with 11 bases lining up with TRBD2. CDR3 coding DNA: TGTGCCAGCAGTGGACCCGGGCTAGCGGGAGGAAGCGAGCAGTACTTC. Its protein product is CASSGPGLAGGSEQYF.